This T cell receptor beta chain was recorded in a study of blood T cell repertoires in COVID-19. The data were produced by immunoSEQ multiplex PCR, yet TCRdb's version contains in-frame clones alone and is incomplete. Of 90,000 to 150,000 clones in the sample, about 84% were seen once. The sequencing input was peripheral blood. The receptor was derived from a man in his fifties or sixties with acute or convalescent COVID-19.

The CDR3 loop is CASKVAGTRWNTQYF. CDR3 in DNA: TGTGCCAGCAAAGTAGCGGGGACAAGGTGGAATACGCAGTATTTT. The chain is built from TRBV2 and TRBJ2-3; 8 bases align to TRBD2. The CDR3 is 15 amino acids. J gave up 7 bases and V 7 bases, and 13 bases lay outside the gene matches. Germline V lookup: CDR1 SNHLY, CDR2 FYNNEI.